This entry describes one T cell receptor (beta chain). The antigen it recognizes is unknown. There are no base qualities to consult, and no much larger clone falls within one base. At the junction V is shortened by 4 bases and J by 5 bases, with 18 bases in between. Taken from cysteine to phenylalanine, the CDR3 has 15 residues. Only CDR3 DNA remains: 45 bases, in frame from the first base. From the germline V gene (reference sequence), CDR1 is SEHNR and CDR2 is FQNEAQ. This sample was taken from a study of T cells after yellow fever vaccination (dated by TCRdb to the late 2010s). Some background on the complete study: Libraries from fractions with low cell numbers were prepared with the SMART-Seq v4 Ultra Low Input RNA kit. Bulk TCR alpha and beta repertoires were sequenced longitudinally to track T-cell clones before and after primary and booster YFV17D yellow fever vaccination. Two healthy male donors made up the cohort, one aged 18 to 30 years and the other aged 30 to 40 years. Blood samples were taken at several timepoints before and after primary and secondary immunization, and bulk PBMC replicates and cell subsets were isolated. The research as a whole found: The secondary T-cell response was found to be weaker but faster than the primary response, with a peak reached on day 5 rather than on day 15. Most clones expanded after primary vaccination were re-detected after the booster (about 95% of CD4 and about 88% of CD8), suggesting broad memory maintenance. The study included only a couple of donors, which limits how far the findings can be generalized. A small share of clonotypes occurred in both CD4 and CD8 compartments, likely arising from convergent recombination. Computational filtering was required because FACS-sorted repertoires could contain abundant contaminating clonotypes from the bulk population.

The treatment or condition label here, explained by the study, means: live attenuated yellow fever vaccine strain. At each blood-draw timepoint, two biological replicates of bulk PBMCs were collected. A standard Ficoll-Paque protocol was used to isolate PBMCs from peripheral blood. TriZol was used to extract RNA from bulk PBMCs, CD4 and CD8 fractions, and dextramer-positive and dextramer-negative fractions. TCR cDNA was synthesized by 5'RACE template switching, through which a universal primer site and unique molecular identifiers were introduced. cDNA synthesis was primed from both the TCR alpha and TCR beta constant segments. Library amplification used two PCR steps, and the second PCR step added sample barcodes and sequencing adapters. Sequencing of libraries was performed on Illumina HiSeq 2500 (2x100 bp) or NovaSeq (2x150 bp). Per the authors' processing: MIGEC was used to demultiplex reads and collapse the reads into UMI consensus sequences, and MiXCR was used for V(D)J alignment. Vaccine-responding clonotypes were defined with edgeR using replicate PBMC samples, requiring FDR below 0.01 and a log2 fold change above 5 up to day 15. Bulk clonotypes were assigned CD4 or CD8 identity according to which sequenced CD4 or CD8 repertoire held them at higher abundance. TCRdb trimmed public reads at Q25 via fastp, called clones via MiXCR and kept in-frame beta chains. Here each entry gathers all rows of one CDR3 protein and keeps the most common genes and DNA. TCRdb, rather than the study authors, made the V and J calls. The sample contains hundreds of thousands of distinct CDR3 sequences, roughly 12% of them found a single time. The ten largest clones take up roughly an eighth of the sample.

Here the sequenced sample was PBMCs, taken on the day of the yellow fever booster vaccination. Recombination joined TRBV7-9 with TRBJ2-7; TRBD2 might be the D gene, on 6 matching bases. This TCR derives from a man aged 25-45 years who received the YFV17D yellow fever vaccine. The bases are TGTGCCAGCAGCTCCCCGGGACTTAGACTCCACGAGCAGTACTTC. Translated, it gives CASSSPGLRLHEQYF. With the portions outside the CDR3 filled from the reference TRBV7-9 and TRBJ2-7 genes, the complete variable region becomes DTGVSQNPRHKITKRGQNVTFRCDPISEHNRLYWYRQTLGQGPEFLTYFQNEAQLEKSRLLSDRFSAERPKGSFSTLEIQRTEQGDSAMYLCASSSPGLRLHEQYFGPGTRLTVT.